The present T cell receptor (beta chain) was sequenced within a study of T cell responses to AZD1222 COVID-19 vaccine. Study-level points and caveats: Among AZD1222 vaccinees, only 5 to 7 were seropositive at baseline. A mostly white British donor set with more females was recruited, and clonal diversity was possibly underestimated. Researchers took repertoire samples only after the peak T cell response had come. Increased Spike-specific TCR breadth and depth were observed after two AZD1222 doses.

As for this clone: Its antigen is not identified.

TCRdb keeps only in-frame clones here, not all; method: immunoSEQ multiplex PCR. The sample comprises roughly 99,000 clones, about nine tenths of which are singletons, and approximately 9% rests with the top ten. The CDR3 is 12 amino acids. Germline CDR1 and CDR2: MNHEY and SVGAGI. V was shortened by 10 bases and J by 6 bases, with 13 bases between the two germline ends. This specimen consisted of peripheral blood, obtained 28 days after the second AZD1222 dose. This TCR was sampled from an adult who received the AZD1222 COVID-19 vaccine. This chain connects TRBV6-5 to TRBJ1-5; no clear D gene. CDR3 in amino acids: CATETSSQPQHF. The CDR3 region has the DNA TGTGCCACCGAAACGAGTAGTCAGCCCCAGCATTTT.